This T cell receptor beta chain stems from a study of response to subunit inactivated influenza vaccine. TCRdb processed the RT-PCR reads anew with MiXCR; each CDR3 protein has one entry. This repertoire shows 280,000 or so distinct CDR3 sequences, 21% found once; its top ten account for around 9.6%. The germline gives CDR1 SNHLY, CDR2 FYNNEI. The trim removed 6 bases at V and 0 bases at J, leaving 12 bases unmatched. The CDR3 runs 18 residues. The rearrangement uses TRBV2 and TRBJ1-5, with 9 bases fitting TRBD1. The clonotype originates from a man aged 50 to 69 who received an inactivated influenza vaccine. Here the sequenced sample was PBMCs from blood, taken approximately 22 months after vaccination. The CDR3 nucleotides are TGTGCCAGCAGCACCGACAGGGGGACCCCCTATAGCAATCAGCCCCAGCATTTT. Translated, it gives CASSTDRGTPYSNQPQHF.